This T cell receptor (beta chain) is from a study of T cell responses to AZD1222 COVID-19 vaccine. General study results and limits: Donors were chiefly white British, with a greater number of females, and clonal diversity was perhaps underestimated. Seropositivity was recorded at baseline in only 6 or 7 AZD1222 recipients.

The CDR3 has 13 residues. V lost 2 bases, J lost 4 bases, and 3 bases lay in between. Germline CDR1 and CDR2: SGHTA and FQGTGA. Assay: immunoSEQ multiplex PCR; the TCRdb copy retains only in-frame clones and omits some. The sample holds more than 150,000 clones; 94% are singletons and the top ten take around 0.66%. Concerning this clone itself: Its antigen is not identified.

The rearrangement joins TRBV7-3 to TRBJ2-6, with D unresolved. This clonotype was sampled from an adult in good health. The sequencing here drew on peripheral blood, taken on day 0 of AZD1222 vaccination. CDR3 sequence: CASSLGGANVLTF. The CDR3 DNA follows: TGTGCCAGCAGCTTAGGCGGGGCCAACGTCCTGACTTTC.